What follows is one T cell receptor (beta chain) and its context. The entry originates in a study of T cells expressing NK-cell markers. About the research overall: Sorted CD3+CD56-NKG2C+, CD3+CD56+NKG2C- and CD3+CD56+NKG2C+ T cells were the source of the TCR beta repertoires.

CDR3 length: 13 residues. Germline V gene lookup returns CDR1 DFQATT and CDR2 SNEGSKA (reference sequence). TCRdb re-called the 5' RACE reads, yielding one record per CDR3 amino acid sequence without DNA. This listing includes roughly 420,000 distinct CDR3 sequences. The sequence derives from a woman between 18 and 69 years old in good health. Specimen: blood T cells: a sorted CD56 or NKG2C T cell subset, CD4+ or CD8+ T cells, or bulk PBMC T cells (not recorded which). The chain uses TRBV20-1 and TRBJ2-3. This CDR3 reads CSATRLDTDTQYF.